This T cell receptor (beta chain) was identified in a study of prognosis after radiotherapy for stage I lung cancer. Findings of the study overall: Diminished Shannon entropy following stereotactic body radiation therapy characterized patients who developed distant metastases.

This clonotype appeared a single time. Its antigen is unidentified. A much larger clone differs from this one at a single base, so this may be a read error. The study amplified the TCR beta CDR3 region from genomic DNA. This amplification was carried out by two rounds of multiplex PCR. Round one of PCR was performed, and it used primers specific to each TRBV and TRBJ gene. Each CDR3 protein is one row after TCRdb ran MiXCR on the multiplex PCR reads. The table shows 20,000 or so distinct CDR3 sequences, with approximately 43% occurring only once. Trimming removed 5 bases from V and 8 bases from J; junction bases left unmatched: 11. This CDR3 comprises 15 residues. Germline CDR1 SNHLY, CDR2 FYNNEI. Disease was node-negative on CT and PET/CT in all patients; none had prior chemotherapy, radiotherapy or other malignancies.

The chain couples TRBV2 to TRBJ1-4, with 7 positions matching TRBD1. The clonotype originates from a donor over 45 with non-small cell lung cancer. The source was PBMCs, collected before or after stereotactic body radiation therapy (not recorded which). The CDR3 is CASSSYRDSWEKLFF. Here the CDR3 DNA reads TGTGCCAGCAGTTCCTACCGGGACAGTTGGGAAAAACTGTTTTTT. Full variable domain (rest looked up from reference TRBV2 and TRBJ1-4): EPEVTQTPSHQVTQMGQEVILRCVPISNHLYFYWYRQILGQKVEFLVSFYNNEISEKSEIFDDQFSVERPDGSNFTLKIRSTKLEDSAMYFCASSSYRDSWEKLFFGSGTQLSVL.